This T cell receptor beta chain emerged from a study of Graves' ophthalmopathy and Graves' hyperthyroidism. Regarding the study as a whole: Most thyroid clonotypes expanded beyond 0.001 frequency were also found in blood. In predicting ophthalmopathy progression, the model reached nearly 71% sensitivity and under 85% specificity.

With respect to this clonotype: Its matching antigen is unknown.

Germline V CDR1 and CDR2: SNHLY, FYNNEI. V was shortened by 6 bases and J by 5 bases, with 17 bases between the two germline ends. CDR3 length: 14 residues. PBMCs were isolated from a roughly 10 ml sample of fresh peripheral blood. Amplification targeted the TCR beta CDR3 regions, with RNA transcripts as the source material. After a first-round RT-PCR with HTBI primers, a second-round multiplex PCR was run. Each CDR3 protein gets one entry after TCRdb re-called the multiplex PCR reads with MiXCR. Of around 660,000 distinct CDR3 sequences in the sample, over 40% are singletons; the top ten hold around 3.3%.

This clonotype was obtained from an adult man with Graves' ophthalmopathy. The chain couples TRBV2 to TRBJ2-7; possible D gene TRBD1, 7 bases. Input material: peripheral blood. CDR3 protein: CASSHRSGGNEQYF. The CDR3 DNA is TGTGCCAGCAGCCACCGATCAGGGGGGAACGAGCAGTACTTC.